The 20 T cell receptor beta chains listed next were all sequenced from one sample in a study of blood T cell repertoires in COVID-19. Assay used: immunoSEQ multiplex PCR; TCRdb lists only in-frame clones, some missing. The sample records some 220,000 clones, 65% to 85% being singletons. Sequenced: peripheral blood. The receptors were gathered from a human donor in a cohort sampled during active COVID-19.

This sequence joins TRBV6-1 and TRBJ1-3; D is unresolved. Trimming took off 3 bases at V and 3 bases at J, with 6 bases between the two ends. The CDR3 is made up of 13 amino acids. In germline, CDR1 is MNHNS, CDR2 SASEGT. DNA of the CDR3: TGTGCCAGCAGTGAGACGGGTGGAAACACCATATATTTT. Translation: CASSETGGNTIYF.

This clone was picked up one time. The rearrangement links TRBV7-8 to TRBJ2-1, with 10 bases matching TRBD2. Trimming at V came to 3 bases and at J to 3 bases, leaving 5 bases not matched to a gene. CDR1 and CDR2 (germline): SGHVS, FQNEAQ. CDR3 length: 16 residues. In nucleotides, the CDR3 is TGTGCCAGCAGCTTCCGGATAGCGGGGGGCTACAATGAGCAGTTCTTC. It is translated as CASSFRIAGGYNEQFF. Together with reference TRBV7-8 and TRBJ2-1, the CDR3 gives the full variable domain: GAGVSQSPRYKVAKRGQDVALRCDPISGHVSLFWYQQALGQGPEFLTYFQNEAQLDKSGLPSDRFFAERPEGSVSTLKIQRTQQEDSAVYLCASSFRIAGGYNEQFFGPGTRLTVL.

The chain links TRBV7-2 to TRBJ2-1; 8 nucleotides match TRBD2. Germline V CDR1 and CDR2: SGHTA, FQGNSA. The CDR3 consists of 17 residues. V lost 3 bases to trimming and J lost 1 base; unmatched junction nucleotides: 8. CDR3 loop: CASSLSRGGGSYNEQFF. The DNA of the CDR3 is TGTGCCAGCAGCTTGAGCCGGGGGGGAGGATCCTACAATGAGCAGTTCTTC.

This clone occurred a few times. The J gene is TRBJ2-2, the V gene TRBV19; 10 nucleotides line up with TRBD1. This CDR3 has 15 amino acids. The trim removed 6 bases at V and 3 bases at J, leaving 4 bases unmatched. CDR1 LNHDA and CDR2 SQIVND come from the germline V gene (reference sequence). The CDR3 spells CASSDRGQDTGELFF. CDR3 nucleotides: TGTGCCAGTAGCGACAGGGGGCAGGACACCGGGGAGCTGTTTTTT.

This chain links TRBV27 with TRBJ2-1; D is unclear. This CDR3 region has 11 residues. Trimming removed 6 bases from V and 7 bases from J, with 7 bases in between. Germline CDR1 reads MNHEY; CDR2 reads SMNVEV (reference sequence). CDR3 bases: TGTGCCAGCAGGCTAGGAAATGAGCAGTTCTTC. Its protein is CASRLGNEQFF.

The chain is built from TRBV2 and TRBJ2-5, with D possibly matching TRBD1 (6 bases). The V gene lost 2 bases and the J gene lost 9 bases, with 16 bases spanning the gap. The CDR3 runs 14 residues. The germline CDR1 and CDR2 sequences are SNHLY and FYNNEI. CDR3 DNA sequence: TGTGCCAGCAGTGAAAGACGGCAGGCAGGGGCCCAGTACTTC. This sequence encodes CASSERRQAGAQYF.

V is TRBV9 and J is TRBJ2-3; tentatively, D is TRBD1 (5 bases). V was cut by 0 bases and J by 0 bases, with 11 bases left in between. Germline lookup yields CDR1 SGDLS and CDR2 YYNGEE. This CDR3 comprises 16 residues. The CDR3, as DNA: TGTGCCAGCAGCGTAGTGCAGACAGAGAGCACAGATACGCAGTATTTT. Translated: CASSVVQTESTDTQYF.

The chain recombines TRBV18 with TRBJ2-7; 11 nucleotides agree with TRBD1. CDR1 is KGHSH and CDR2 is LQKENI in the germline V gene. This CDR3 region has 14 residues. Germline trimming cut 5 bases from V and 3 bases from J; bases unmatched to any gene: 3. CDR3 sequence: CASSTGTGGYEQYF. The DNA for the CDR3 is TGTGCCAGCTCAACTGGGACAGGGGGCTACGAGCAGTACTTC.

The chain employs TRBV5-1 and TRBJ1-1; 7 bases match TRBD1. The CDR3 runs 16 residues. The ends lost 4 bases at V and 0 bases at J; junction bases unmatched: 9. Germline-derived CDR1 and CDR2 are SGHRS and YFSETQ. CDR3 nucleotides: TGCGCCAGCAGCGGAGACAGGGTCAGGATGAACACTGAAGCTTTCTTT. Its translation is CASSGDRVRMNTEAFF.

The genes are TRBV19 and TRBJ1-2, with TRBD1 matching over 8 bases. This CDR3 has 16 residues. The V gene's germline CDR1 is LNHDA and CDR2 SQIVND (reference sequence). J was trimmed by 4 bases and V by 3 bases; bases with no gene match: 10. The CDR3 sequence is CASSIGTTGDVYGYTF. CDR3 nucleotides: TGTGCCAGTAGTATCGGGACGACAGGGGACGTCTATGGCTACACCTTC.

The chain employs TRBV28 and TRBJ1-1, with D perhaps matching TRBD1 (6 bases). CDR3 length equals 15 residues. The ends were cut back, 7 bases at V and 1 base at J, with 16 bases in the middle. Germline V gives CDR1 MDHEN, CDR2 SYDVKM. The CDR3 loop reads CASTAPQTGNTEAFF. The CDR3, as DNA: TGTGCCAGCACCGCCCCCCAGACAGGGAACACTGAAGCTTTCTTT.

In its sample, this clone was seen once. The V and J genes are TRBV5-4 and TRBJ1-4; D remains unclear. The V gene lost 2 bases and the J gene lost 1 base, with 6 bases spanning the gap. The CDR3 is 14 amino acids. The germline V gene has CDR1 SGHNT and CDR2 YYREEE (reference sequence). The CDR3 is CASSFGLTNEKLFF. In DNA, the CDR3 is TGTGCCAGCAGCTTTGGACTAACTAATGAAAAACTGTTTTTT.

This clone has more than one count but fewer than ten. The chain carries TRBV19 and TRBJ1-5; 9 nucleotides line up with TRBD1. This CDR3 spans 14 amino acids. V was clipped by 4 bases and J by 6 bases; unmatched bases: 4. From germline, CDR1 is LNHDA and CDR2 SQIVND (reference sequence). CDR3 residues: CASSRGQGVQPQHF. The CDR3, as DNA: TGTGCCAGTAGTAGGGGACAGGGAGTTCAGCCCCAGCATTTT.

This clone was found many times. The chain links TRBV4-1 to TRBJ1-2, with TRBD1 matching over 7 bases. V was clipped by 1 base and J by 6 bases; unmatched bases: 8. Germline loops: CDR1 MGHRA, CDR2 YSYEKL. This CDR3 region has 15 residues. In DNA, the CDR3 is TGCGCCAGCAGCCAAGCCTCCAGGGGGGTGAATGGCTACACCTTC. Residues: CASSQASRGVNGYTF.

CDR3 DNA sequence: TGTGCCAGTAGTAAATCGACAGAAGAAGAGACCCAGTACTTC. Its protein product is CASSKSTEEETQYF. The V call is TRBV19, the J call TRBJ2-5; possibly TRBD1 for D (5 bases). CDR3 length equals 14 residues. Per the germline V gene, CDR1 is LNHDA and CDR2 is SQIVND (reference sequence). V was trimmed by 4 bases and J by 3 bases, leaving 12 bases between them.

The V gene is TRBV28, the J gene TRBJ2-7; D possibly corresponds to TRBD2 (6 bases). This CDR3 comprises 14 residues. Per germline, CDR1 MDHEN and CDR2 SYDVKM. V lost 5 bases and J lost 7, with 18 bases in between. The CDR3 coding sequence is TGTGCCAGCAGTCCAACAAATGTGGGGGGAGAGCAGTACTTC. The encoded protein is CASSPTNVGGEQYF.

This clone has only a few counts. The sample contains more than one DNA sequence encoding this CDR3. V is TRBV18 and J is TRBJ1-2; no definite D call. The V end was cut by 0 bases, the J end by 5 bases, with 10 bases between. This CDR3 has 14 amino acids. Germline CDR1 is KGHSH and CDR2 is LQKENI. The CDR3 DNA is TGTGCCAGCTCACCACCCGCGGCAGCTTATGGCTACACCTTC. It translates to CASSPPAAAYGYTF.

The rearrangement links TRBV2 to TRBJ1-6; D uncertain. Germline-derived CDR1 and CDR2 are SNHLY and FYNNEI. This CDR3 is built from 14 residues. Trimming pared 4 bases from V and 7 bases from J, leaving 11 bases between. In DNA form, the CDR3 reads TGTGCCAGCAGTGCCGGACTGGGAAATTCACCCCTCCACTTT. Protein product: CASSAGLGNSPLHF.

This sequence joins TRBV24-1 and TRBJ2-3, with a weak D call TRBD1 (6 bases). The V gene lost 4 bases and the J gene lost 1 base, with 14 bases spanning the gap. Germline-derived CDR1 and CDR2 are KGHDR and SFDVKD. CDR3 size: 16 residues. CDR3 amino acids: CATSDLDSTGTDTQYF. The CDR3 coding sequence is TGTGCCACCAGTGACCTGGACAGCACGGGCACAGATACGCAGTATTTT.

This chain joins TRBV18 and TRBJ1-5; D is perhaps TRBD1 (5 bases). The CDR3 is made up of 17 amino acids. Trimming removed 0 bases from V and 2 bases from J, with 14 bases in between. CDR1 KGHSH and CDR2 LQKENI come from the germline V gene. The CDR3 region has the DNA TGTGCCAGCTCACCACCAGGGACTTCCCGAGGCAATCAGCCCCAGCATTTT. Amino acid sequence: CASSPPGTSRGNQPQHF.